One T cell receptor (beta chain) is described in this entry. The germline gives CDR1 MNHEY, CDR2 SMNVEV (reference sequence). The V end was cut by 3 bases, the J end by 0 bases, with 9 bases between. CDR3 size: 14 residues. This specimen belongs to a study of blood T cell repertoires in COVID-19. Study background: Italy, Spain and the United States were the sources of the convalescent and acute COVID-19 samples. Sources were T cells, B-cell-depleted T cells, or PBMCs; the material itself was cDNA or gDNA.

Per the original data handling: Estimation of nucleated cell counts relied on the amplification of reference gene primers. This table comes from immunoSEQ multiplex PCR, and its TCRdb copy is limited to in-frame clones, with some not included. V and J calls plus clone size are reproduced from that table; the DNA served to infer D and trimming. Among about 170,000 clones listed, approximately 82% were seen once. The receptor's source is a woman of 80 years or more with acute or convalescent COVID-19. The sequenced sample consisted of peripheral blood. V gene TRBV27 combines with J gene TRBJ2-7, with D unresolved. CDR3: CASSFGFPSYEQYF. DNA for the CDR3: TGTGCCAGCAGTTTCGGGTTCCCCTCCTACGAGCAGTACTTC.